A selection of T cell receptor beta chains follows, all from one sample in a study of response to subunit inactivated influenza vaccine. TCRdb reprocessed the RT-PCR reads with MiXCR, giving one entry per CDR3 protein. The sample includes approximately 730,000 distinct CDR3 sequences, around 14% of them seen just once. This sample comprised PBMCs from blood, obtained 14 to 15 days before vaccination. The receptors originated from a man aged 45-65 years who received an inactivated influenza vaccine. CDR3s include the opening cysteine and the closing phenylalanine or tryptophan. D genes are given only for firm matches. Size is stated for part of the rows, as once, few or many counts, or as a class when the clone is expanded.

J gene,V gene,clone size,D gene,CDR3 DNA,CDR3 protein
TRBJ1-5,TRBV27,.,TRBD1,TGTGCCAGCAGCACGGGGACAGGAAGGCTCACTCAGCCCCAGCATTTT,CASSTGTGRLTQPQHF
TRBJ1-1,TRBV20-1,.,TRBD1,TGCAGTGCGACTACAGGGGGCAACACTGAAGCTTTCTTT,CSATTGGNTEAFF
TRBJ1-6,TRBV4-1,.,.,TGCGCCAGCAGCCAAGTCGACTTTCCGGGTTCACCCCTCCACTTT,CASSQVDFPGSPLHF
TRBJ2-1,TRBV11-2,few,.,TGTGCCAGCAGCTTAGGGTCGGCAGTCTCCTACAATGAGCAGTTCTTC,CASSLGSAVSYNEQFF
TRBJ2-1,TRBV25-1,.,TRBD2,TGTGCCAGCAGGAGCGGGGGGACCTACAATGAGCAGTTCTTC,CASRSGGTYNEQFF
TRBJ2-7,TRBV18,.,.,TGTGCCAGCTCACTAACTCCAGCTTCACGCTCCTACGAGCAGTACTTC,CASSLTPASRSYEQYF
TRBJ2-1,TRBV29-1,.,.,TGCAGCGTCGAAACAGGGTCTGTCGGCAATGAGCAGTTCTTC,CSVETGSVGNEQFF
TRBJ2-1,TRBV5-1,few,.,TGCGCCAGCAGCTCCCAGGGCAGTCACTACAATGAGCAGTTCTTC,CASSSQGSHYNEQFF
TRBJ1-1,TRBV12-3/TRBV12-4,many,TRBD1,TGTGCCAGCAGTTCTCAGGGGGCTATTGAAGCTTTCTTT,CASSSQGAIEAFF
TRBJ1-1,TRBV12-3/TRBV12-4,.,.,TGTGCCAGCAGTTTAAATAGTTTCGGCATTAAGAGCGCTGAAGCTTTCTTT,CASSLNSFGIKSAEAFF
TRBJ1-5,TRBV2,.,TRBD1,TGTGCCAGCAGTTTAACCTACAGGGGCCCTTATAGCAATCAGCCCCAGCATTTT,CASSLTYRGPYSNQPQHF
TRBJ2-3,TRBV7-2,few,.,TGTGCCAGCAGCTTCCAGGGTAGGCTAGCGACAGATACGCAGTATTTT,CASSFQGRLATDTQYF